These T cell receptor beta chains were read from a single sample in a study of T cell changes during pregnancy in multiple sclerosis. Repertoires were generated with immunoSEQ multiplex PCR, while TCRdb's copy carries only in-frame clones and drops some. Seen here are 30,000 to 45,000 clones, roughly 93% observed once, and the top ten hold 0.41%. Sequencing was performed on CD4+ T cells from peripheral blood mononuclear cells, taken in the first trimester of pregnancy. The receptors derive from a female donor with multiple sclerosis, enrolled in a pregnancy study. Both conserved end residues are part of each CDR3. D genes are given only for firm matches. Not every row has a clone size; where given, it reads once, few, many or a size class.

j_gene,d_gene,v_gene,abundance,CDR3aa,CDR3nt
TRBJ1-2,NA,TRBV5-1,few,CASSLAGDGYGYTF,TGCGCCAGCAGCTTGGCAGGGGACGGCTATGGCTACACCTTC
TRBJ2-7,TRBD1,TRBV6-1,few,CASSERDRVSYEQYF,TGTGCCAGCAGTGAAAGGGACAGGGTTTCGTACGAGCAGTACTTC
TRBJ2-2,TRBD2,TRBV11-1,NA,CAAGGQANTGELFF,TGTGCCGCGGGGGGACAAGCGAACACCGGGGAGCTGTTTTTT
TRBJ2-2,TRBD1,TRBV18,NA,CASARGTDNTGELFF,TGTGCCAGCGCGCGAGGGACAGACAACACCGGGGAGCTGTTTTTT
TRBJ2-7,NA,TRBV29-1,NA,CSVQGSVYEQYF,TGCAGCGTTCAGGGCTCGGTATACGAGCAGTACTTC
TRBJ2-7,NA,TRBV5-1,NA,CASSLAQGGNEQYF,TGCGCCAGCAGCTTGGCCCAAGGGGGTAACGAGCAGTACTTC
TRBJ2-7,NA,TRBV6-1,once,CASSIRPALGQYF,TGTGCCAGCAGTATCCGGCCGGCCCTAGGGCAGTACTTC
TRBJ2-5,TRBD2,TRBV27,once,CASSLGLAGGETQYF,TGTGCCAGCAGTTTAGGACTAGCGGGAGGGGAGACCCAGTACTTC
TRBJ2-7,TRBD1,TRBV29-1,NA,CSVVGQGIYEQYF,TGCAGCGTTGTCGGACAGGGAATATACGAGCAGTACTTC
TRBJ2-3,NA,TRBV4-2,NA,CASSRTGNPSTDTQYF,TGTGCCAGCAGCCGGACGGGGAACCCTAGCACAGATACGCAGTATTTT
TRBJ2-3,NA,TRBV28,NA,CASSALKSDTQYF,TGTGCCAGCAGCGCCCTAAAGTCAGATACGCAGTATTTT
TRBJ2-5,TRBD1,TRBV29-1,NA,CSVHIWTGEDTQYF,TGCAGCGTCCACATTTGGACAGGGGAAGACACCCAGTACTTC
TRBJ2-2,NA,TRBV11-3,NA,CASSLVPDSTGELFF,TGTGCCAGCAGCTTAGTCCCGGACAGCACCGGGGAGCTGTTTTTT
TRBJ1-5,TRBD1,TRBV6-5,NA,CASSLQGNQPQHF,TGTGCCAGCAGCCTACAGGGGAATCAGCCCCAGCATTTT
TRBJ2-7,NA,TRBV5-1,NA,CASSGNGHLQGGEQYF,TGCGCCAGCAGCGGGAATGGACATCTCCAGGGCGGCGAGCAGTACTTC
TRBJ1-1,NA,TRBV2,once,CASSEMGPMNTEAFF,TGTGCCAGCAGTGAGATGGGGCCCATGAACACTGAAGCTTTCTTT
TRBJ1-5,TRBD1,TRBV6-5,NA,CASSSDRAERPQHF,TGTGCCAGCAGTTCCGACAGGGCCGAACGGCCCCAGCATTTT
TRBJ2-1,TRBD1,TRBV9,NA,CASSERTGSSYNEQFF,TGTGCCAGCAGCGAGAGGACAGGGAGCTCCTACAATGAGCAGTTCTTC
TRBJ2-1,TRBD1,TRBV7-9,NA,CASSFRQGTYNEQFF,TGTGCCAGCAGCTTCCGACAGGGAACGTACAATGAGCAGTTCTTC
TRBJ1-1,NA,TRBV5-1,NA,CASSLDKSLRITEAFF,TGCGCCAGCAGCTTGGACAAGTCGCTGAGGATCACTGAAGCTTTCTTT
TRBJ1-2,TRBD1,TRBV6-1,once,CASSSPDRVNYGYTF,TGTGCCAGCAGTTCGCCCGACAGGGTCAACTATGGCTACACCTTC
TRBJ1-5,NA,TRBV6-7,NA,CASSSAPGHCQPQHF,TGTGCCAGCAGTTCAGCCCCAGGGCACTGTCAGCCCCAGCATTTT
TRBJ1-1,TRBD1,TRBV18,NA,CASSAGQGDTEAFF,TGTGCCAGCTCAGCGGGACAGGGAGACACTGAAGCTTTCTTT
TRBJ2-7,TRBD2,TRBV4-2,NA,CASSPMTSASYEQYF,TGTGCCAGCAGCCCGATGACTAGCGCGAGCTACGAGCAGTACTTC
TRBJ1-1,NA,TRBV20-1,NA,CSARSGTEAFF,TGCAGTGCTCGATCGGGCACTGAAGCTTTCTTT
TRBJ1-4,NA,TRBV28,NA,CASSLEFNEKLFF,TGTGCCAGCAGTTTGGAGTTTAATGAAAAACTGTTTTTT
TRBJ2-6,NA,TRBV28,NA,CASSLLSSGANVLTF,TGTGCCAGCAGTTTGTTGAGCTCTGGGGCCAACGTCCTGACTTTC
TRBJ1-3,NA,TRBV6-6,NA,CASSPGGNTIYF,TGTGCCAGCTCTCCCGGGGGAAACACCATATATTTT
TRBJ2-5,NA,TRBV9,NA,CASSVGAEQETQYF,TGTGCCAGCAGCGTGGGGGCAGAGCAAGAGACCCAGTACTTC
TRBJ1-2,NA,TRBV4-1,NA,CASSPQERLRGYTF,TGCGCCAGCAGCCCCCAAGAACGCCTTCGGGGCTACACCTTC
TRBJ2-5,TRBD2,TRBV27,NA,CASSFGLAGVETQYF,TGTGCCAGCAGTTTTGGGCTAGCGGGAGTTGAGACCCAGTACTTC
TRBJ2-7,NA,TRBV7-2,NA,CASSLTQGPYEQYF,TGTGCCAGCAGCCTTACACAGGGACCCTACGAGCAGTACTTC
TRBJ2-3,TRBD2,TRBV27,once,CASSSLAAKGKDTQYF,TGTGCCAGCAGTTCACTAGCGGCCAAGGGGAAAGATACGCAGTATTTT
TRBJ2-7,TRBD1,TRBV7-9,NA,CASSLKGQGGLAYEQYF,TGTGCCAGCAGCTTAAAAGGACAGGGGGGTCTGGCCTACGAGCAGTACTTC
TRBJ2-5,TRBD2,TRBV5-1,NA,CASSRLGAGARETQYF,TGCGCCAGCAGCCGGCTAGGGGCGGGAGCGCGAGAGACCCAGTACTTC
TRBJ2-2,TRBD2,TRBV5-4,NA,CASSALAGGPSGELFF,TGTGCCAGCAGCGCCCTAGCGGGAGGGCCGAGCGGGGAGCTGTTTTTT
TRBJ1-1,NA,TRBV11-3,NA,CASSSRANTEAFF,TGTGCCAGCAGTAGCAGGGCGAACACTGAAGCTTTCTTT
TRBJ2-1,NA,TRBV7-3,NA,CASSLTRARSPWNEQFF,TGTGCCAGCAGCTTAACCAGGGCCCGATCCCCTTGGAATGAGCAGTTCTTC
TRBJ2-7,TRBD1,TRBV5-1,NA,CASRFGGTGGNEQYF,TGCGCCAGCAGATTTGGAGGGACAGGAGGAAACGAGCAGTACTTC
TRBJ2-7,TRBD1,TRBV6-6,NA,CASSDGQGPSYEQYF,TGTGCCAGCAGCGATGGACAGGGGCCATCCTACGAGCAGTACTTC
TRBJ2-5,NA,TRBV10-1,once,CASSETVAQETQYF,TGCGCCAGCAGTGAGACGGTAGCGCAGGAGACCCAGTACTTC
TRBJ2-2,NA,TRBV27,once,CASSSERPGELFF,TGTGCCAGCAGTTCCGAGAGGCCCGGGGAGCTGTTTTTT
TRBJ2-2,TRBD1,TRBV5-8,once,CASSSDRGNTGELFF,TGTGCCAGCAGCTCGGACAGGGGGAACACCGGGGAGCTGTTTTTT
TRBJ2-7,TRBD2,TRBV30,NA,CAWCLGGSRSEQYF,TGTGCCTGGTGTCTTGGCGGGAGTAGGTCCGAGCAGTACTTC
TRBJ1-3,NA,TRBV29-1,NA,CSVEPLLNTIYF,TGCAGCGTTGAACCCCTCCTAAACACCATATATTTT
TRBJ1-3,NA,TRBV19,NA,CASTTDSSGNTIYF,TGTGCCAGTACGACAGACTCCTCTGGAAACACCATATATTTT
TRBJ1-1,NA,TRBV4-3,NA,CASSQDPTGEAFF,TGCGCCAGCAGCCAAGACCCGACGGGTGAAGCTTTCTTT
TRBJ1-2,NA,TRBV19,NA,CASSLASLDGYTF,TGTGCCAGTAGTCTGGCTTCATTGGATGGCTACACCTTC
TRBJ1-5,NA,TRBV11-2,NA,CASSSNDETGQHF,TGTGCCAGCAGCTCCAATGATGAGACGGGGCAGCATTTT
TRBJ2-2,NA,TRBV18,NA,CASSSTHAGTGELFF,TGTGCCAGCTCTTCCACACACGCGGGTACCGGGGAGCTGTTTTTT
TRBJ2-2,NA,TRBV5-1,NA,CASSLVVQNTGELFF,TGCGCCAGCAGCTTGGTGGTACAGAACACCGGGGAGCTGTTTTTT
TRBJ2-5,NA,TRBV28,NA,CASITWGGRETQYF,TGTGCCAGCATCACCTGGGGGGGGCGGGAGACCCAGTACTTC
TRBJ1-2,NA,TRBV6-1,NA,CASSGGLGYGYTF,TGTGCCAGCAGTGGAGGGCTGGGCTATGGCTACACCTTC